This TCR beta chain comes out of a study of cytomegalovirus exposure and HLA in healthy donors. Remarks on this clone: Its matching antigen is unknown.

Primers for the PCR totalled 60 Vbeta and 13 Jbeta. The method was immunoSEQ multiplex PCR; TCRdb's version includes in-frame clones alone and lacks a portion of them. The table shows fewer than 120,000 clones, with 76% occurring only once. General observations from the study: Sequencing depth across donors, presence/absence analyses assumed, was roughly uniform. In vitro confirmation showed a few CMV-associated chains to be CMV antigen specific. Later work showed greater clonal expansion in HLA-associated TCR beta chains than in equally common others.

This clonotype was sampled from a man aged 25 to 40 in good health and CMV-seropositive. The sequenced sample was PBMCs.

In DNA form, the CDR3 reads TGCGCCAGCAGCCCCGGGGACACCTCCGGGGACTACACCTTC. It codes for CASSPGDTSGDYTF. The gene calls are TRBV5-1 and TRBJ1-2; D may be TRBD1 (6 bases). V was pared by 4 bases and J by 10 bases, with 20 bases between. The CDR3 loop spans 14 amino acids. Germline CDR1 is SGHRS and CDR2 is YFSETQ.